This T cell receptor (beta chain) was sequenced for a study of CXCR3-negative and CXCR3-positive naive CD8 T cells. Study background: Collectively, the libraries yielded 140 million or so TRB reads in total, at about 1.5 +/- 0.3 million per library.

Germline CDR1 and CDR2: SGHDT and YYEEEE. The CDR3 has 15 residues. Broader study findings: CXCR3-positive naive cells carried more hydrophobic TRB CDR3s than CXCR3-negative naive cells did.

Notes on this clonotype: The target antigen is unknown.

With UMI labels, 5' RACE was used to prepare the TRB cDNA libraries. TCRdb re-called the 5' RACE reads; one entry per CDR3 protein, DNA not given. The data show under 50,000 distinct CDR3 sequences, and the top ten clones hold around 2.5%. Sequencing was carried out using naive CXCR3- CD8+ T cells from blood. Subset defined: CD45RO-CCR7+CD27+CD95- naive CD8+ T cells lacking CXCR3 (TNR3-). The chain links TRBV5-6 to TRBJ2-2; TCRdb lists TRBD2, though no DNA is available to test this call. The receptor was derived from a human donor in good health. Some clones in this sample may be carry-over from other donors' samples. The CDR3 here is CATWQSRSFTGELFF.